A single sample is the source of the 5 T cell receptor beta chains below, sequenced in a study of memory CD4+ T cells and cytomegalovirus serostatus. The sort gate was single viable CD3+CD4+CD8-CD45RO+ cells for memory CD4+ T cells. Sequencing used immunoSEQ multiplex PCR; TCRdb keeps in-frame clones, though not all of them. The sample holds fewer than 50,000 clones; over 60% are singletons and the top ten take 0.95% to 1.2%. The sequenced material came from memory CD4+ T cells from blood. These TCRs come from an adult in good health and CMV-seronegative.

This chain links TRBV19 with TRBJ1-4, with D unresolved. CDR1 and CDR2 from the germline V gene are LNHDA and SQIVND (reference sequence). Trimming cost V 5 bases and J 4 bases, with 8 bases left between them. The CDR3 runs 13 residues. Here the CDR3 reads CASSGQSNEKLFF. In nucleotides, the CDR3 is TGTGCCAGTAGTGGCCAGAGTAATGAAAAACTGTTTTTT.

This sequence joins TRBV5-4 and TRBJ2-3; D is unclear. The CDR3 length is 12 residues. Germline CDR1 reads SGHNT; CDR2 reads YYREEE (reference sequence). V was pared by 4 bases and J by 0 bases, with 3 bases between. This chain's CDR3 is CASSPSTDTQYF. DNA of the CDR3: TGTGCCAGCAGCCCAAGCACAGATACGCAGTATTTT. Drawing the rest from reference TRBV5-4 and TRBJ2-3, the complete variable domain is ETGVTQSPTHLIKTRGQQVTLRCSSQSGHNTVSWYQQALGQGPQFIFQYYREEENGRGNFPPRFSGLQFPNYSSELNVNALELDDSALYLCASSPSTDTQYFGPGTRLTVL.

This clone appeared a single time. The V gene is TRBV2, the J gene TRBJ2-5, with 7 bases identical to TRBD1. V trimming: 5 bases; J trimming: 4 bases; junction bases outside the gene matches: 10. The CDR3 is 15 residues long. The germline V gene has CDR1 SNHLY and CDR2 FYNNEI. The CDR3 region is CASSRPTGLGETQYF. For the CDR3, the DNA is TGTGCCAGCAGTCGCCCGACAGGGTTAGGAGAGACCCAGTACTTC. The full variable domain, completed using reference TRBV2 and TRBJ2-5, is EPEVTQTPSHQVTQMGQEVILRCVPISNHLYFYWYRQILGQKVEFLVSFYNNEISEKSEIFDDQFSVERPDGSNFTLKIRSTKLEDSAMYFCASSRPTGLGETQYFGPGTRLLVL.

The count of this clone is one. The rearrangement joins TRBV5-1 to TRBJ2-1; 10 bases align to TRBD2. This CDR3 spans 15 amino acids. V trimming: 4 bases; J trimming: 9 bases; junction bases outside the gene matches: 10. Looked up from germline, CDR1 is SGHRS and CDR2 is YFSETQ. This chain's CDR3 is CASSQSLAGEGEQFF. The DNA for the CDR3 is TGCGCCAGCAGCCAATCCCTAGCGGGAGAGGGTGAGCAGTTCTTC.

The genes are TRBV7-9 and TRBJ2-3, with D maybe TRBD2 (6 bases). Trimming stripped 0 bases from V and 3 bases from J, with 10 bases between. The CDR3 has 15 residues. CDR1 is SEHNR and CDR2 is FQNEAQ in the germline V gene (reference sequence). The CDR3 sequence is CASSLALAQTDTQYF. CDR3 coding DNA: TGTGCCAGCAGCTTAGCCCTAGCGCAAACAGATACGCAGTATTTT.